This TCR beta chain is drawn from a study of blood T cells in healthy people across ages. A minimum of 7 million PBMCs was isolated per sample. V gave up 4 bases and J gave up 8 bases; unmatched junction bases: 7. This CDR3 region has 14 residues. CDR1 MNHNY and CDR2 SVGAGI come from the germline V gene (reference sequence). A sample-barcoded 5' primer and a J-beta primer mix were used in a second PCR of about 7 to 12 cycles. In TCRdb, the 5' RACE reads were re-called with MiXCR into one record per CDR3 protein. The sample lists about 590,000 distinct CDR3 sequences, approximately 30% occurring once. The sample taken for sequencing was blood. The V and J genes are TRBV6-6 and TRBJ1-4, with 7 bases matching TRBD1. This receptor was taken from a woman older than 75 in good health. The CDR3 spells CASSSTGVREKLFF. The CDR3 DNA reads as TGTGCCAGCAGTTCAACAGGGGTACGGGAAAAACTGTTTTTT.